Detailed here is one TCR beta chain. This clonotype was recorded many times. It lacks a known antigen. No quality values exist for individual bases; no much larger clone is one base distant. The CDR3 goes from the cysteine to the phenylalanine over 12 residues. Of the read, only the CDR3 DNA is kept; its 36 bases are in frame from base 1. CDR1 and CDR2 (SGHKS, YYEKEE) derive from the germline V gene (reference sequence). Unmatched junction bases come to 5, with V trimmed by 5 bases and J by 9 bases. The data belong to a study of spatial heterogeneity in lung cancer (dated by TCRdb to between 2018 and 2021). Study-wide context: More beta-chain than alpha-chain transcripts were consistently detected, likely reflecting higher beta-chain transcript abundance. In tumor regions, TCR transcript counts showed a strong correlation with a T cell transcriptional module score derived from matched bulk RNA-seq. In the raw uncorrected reads, each unique combination of TCR and UMI appeared more than ten times on average. The study quantitatively compared TCR alpha and beta repertoires across multiple tumor regions, matched nontumor lung and blood in non-small cell lung cancer. Nonsynonymous mutation counts, determined by whole-exome sequencing of tumor tissue, were related to features of the TCR repertoire. At surgery, both alpha and beta chains were TCR-sequenced in some 220 tumor regions, approximately 64 matched nontumor lung samples and around 50 PBMC samples. On the study overall, not on this receptor specifically: TCR-seq was estimated to cover only 6% to 7% of tumor T cells for alpha chains and around 13% for beta chains. A correlation was observed between the number of expanded intratumoral alpha and beta TCRs and the tumor nonsynonymous mutation count. Counts of ubiquitous and regional expanded TCRs correlated with counts of ubiquitous and regional nonsynonymous mutations, respectively. Additional single-cell paired TCR alpha and beta sequencing was considered necessary to confirm, at a functional level, the hypothesis that regional TCRs recognize regional mutations.

Sample time point, as interpreted from the label and publication: sample taken at primary tumor resection. Samples were obtained from 70 to 85 patients with early-stage, untreated non-small cell lung cancer from the lung TRACERx cohort. For TCR sequencing, whole RNA was extracted from tumor and nontumor lung tissue, or from cryopreserved PBMC samples, and no cell sorting was done. Patients were selected for TCR sequencing only if sufficient RNA was available from at least two tumor regions. Before selection, tumor and adjacent nontumor lung specimens were reviewed by a lung pathologist. The method was 5' RACE. Sequencing was performed on a NextSeq 500. In the TCR library protocol, a unique molecular identifier was attached to each TCR cDNA molecule so that PCR and sequencing errors could be corrected. Per the original workflow: TCR identification, UMI-based error correction and CDR3 extraction were all carried out with Decombinator tools. Expanded TCRs were defined as those above a frequency of 2 per 1,000, corresponding to the top 1% of the tumor frequency distribution. Expanded tumor TCRs statistically deemed absent (corrected P<0.05) from at least one tumor region were classed as regional, and all other expanded tumor TCRs were classed as ubiquitous. Renyi diversity was calculated using the R vegan package after each repertoire was subsampled 100 times to 5,000 TCRs. CDR3 similarity networks were built from amino acid triplet string-kernel similarity, with CDR3s being connected when pairwise similarity was above 0.82. TCRdb cleaned the public reads at Q25 with fastp, built clones with MiXCR and kept in-frame beta chains. Each record represents a unique CDR3 protein, reported with the most common genes and DNA among its rows. These V and J calls derive from TCRdb rather than the authors' analysis. The sample table shows about 8,100 distinct CDR3 sequences, and 5% to 6.5% are seen once. The top ten constitute under 30% of the sample.

The receptor's source is a male donor with early-stage non-small cell lung cancer. The V and J segments used are TRBV5-5 and TRBJ2-5; TRBD1 agrees with 9 junctional bases. Material: lung tumor tissue, obtained at surgery. The base sequence is TGTGCCAGCAGTAGAACAGGGGGCCCCCAGTACTTC. Its protein product is CASSRTGGPQYF.